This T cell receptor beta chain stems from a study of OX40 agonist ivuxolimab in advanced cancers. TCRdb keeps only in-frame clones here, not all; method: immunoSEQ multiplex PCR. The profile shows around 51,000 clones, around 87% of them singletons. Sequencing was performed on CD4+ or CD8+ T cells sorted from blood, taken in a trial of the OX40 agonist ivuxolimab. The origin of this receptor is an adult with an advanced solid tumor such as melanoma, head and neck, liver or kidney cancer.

CDR3 sequence reads: CASSVTSGGTDTQYF. In nucleotides, the CDR3 is TGTGCCAGCAGCGTAACTAGCGGGGGCACAGATACGCAGTATTTT. The chain couples TRBV9 to TRBJ2-3, with 10 bases aligning to TRBD2. Germline loops: CDR1 SGDLS, CDR2 YYNGEE. The CDR3 is 15 residues long. V lost 1 base and J lost 1; bases outside the gene matches: 0. Filled out from reference TRBV9 and TRBJ2-3, the complete variable domain reads DSGVTQTPKHLITATGQRVTLRCSPRSGDLSVYWYQQSLDQGLQFLIQYYNGEERAKGNILERFSAQQFPDLHSELNLSSLELGDSALYFCASSVTSGGTDTQYFGPGTRLTVL.